What follows are 21 T cell receptor beta chains derived from one specimen sequenced in a study of spatial heterogeneity in lung cancer. Specified time point: sample taken at primary tumor resection. From the 5' RACE reads, TCRdb called clonotypes with MiXCR, one entry per CDR3 protein. The sample comprises 800 or so distinct CDR3 sequences, roughly a sixth of which are singletons, and around a sixth rests with the top ten. The sequenced sample was normal lung tissue next to the tumor, obtained at surgery. Receptors were obtained from a male donor with early-stage non-small cell lung cancer.

To note about this clonotype: This beta chain slipped into a library made for alpha chains as a stray read, so its size is not meaningful. The chain combines TRBV6-1 with TRBJ2-3; no firm D call. Trimming removed 6 bases from V and 4 bases from J, with 14 bases in between. The CDR3 totals 14 residues. CDR1 MNHNS and CDR2 SASEGT come from the germline V gene. CDR3 in amino acids: CASSRRSGADTQYF. In DNA, the CDR3 is TGTGCCAGCAGCCGCCGGAGTGGCGCAGATACGCAGTATTTT.

In this sample, this clonotype is large. In a library made to pick up alpha chains, this beta chain is a stray read with a size that means little. The chain employs TRBV28 and TRBJ2-7, with 7 nucleotides matching TRBD2. This CDR3 is 14 amino acids long. V gave up 5 bases and J gave up 0 bases; unmatched junction bases: 4. Germline assignment: CDR1 MDHEN and CDR2 SYDVKM. CDR3 coding DNA: TGTGCCAGCAGTGGTGGGAGGGCCTCCTACGAGCAGTACTTC. Protein product: CASSGGRASYEQYF. The entire variable domain, with the rest obtained from reference TRBV28 and TRBJ2-7, is as follows: DVKVTQSSRYLVKRTGEKVFLECVQDMDHENMFWYRQDPGLGLRLIYFSYDVKMKEKGDIPEGYSVSREKKERFSLILESASTNQTSMYLCASSGGRASYEQYFGPGTRLTVT.

This clonotype is large. This beta chain turned up in a library designed for alpha chains; as an off-target read, its abundance says little. The V and J genes are TRBV29-1 and TRBJ2-7, with TRBD1 matching over 7 bases. CDR3 length: 14 amino acids. The V gene's germline CDR1 is SQVTM and CDR2 ANQGSEA. V shed 5 bases, J shed 0 bases, and the junction held 7 bases outside the gene matches. The CDR3 is CSVTDRDSSYEQYF. Written as DNA, the CDR3 is TGCAGCGTTACCGACCGGGACAGCTCCTACGAGCAGTACTTC.

In its sample, this clonotype is large (0.1 to 1%). This beta chain represents an off-target read in a library built for alpha chains; its size is of limited meaning. The rearrangement joins TRBV6-5 to TRBJ2-3; TRBD2 aligns across 9 bases. Per the germline V gene, CDR1 is MNHEY and CDR2 is SVGAGI. The CDR3 covers 15 residues. The ends lost 5 bases at V and 2 bases at J; junction bases unmatched: 5. CDR3 residues: CASSAPGLATDTQYF. The CDR3 DNA sequence: TGTGCCAGCAGTGCCCCGGGACTAGCCACAGATACGCAGTATTTT.

As regards this clonotype: With a much larger clone just one base away, this may be a read error. Since the library was made to target alpha chains, this beta chain is a stray read and its abundance is not meaningful. The chain carries TRBV5-4 and TRBJ1-4, with a weak D call TRBD1 (5 bases). The CDR3 has 16 residues. The germline CDR1 and CDR2 sequences are SGHNT and YYREEE (reference sequence). Here the CDR3 reads CASSRRGVATNDKLFF. The CDR3 DNA reads as TGTGCCAGCAGCCGGCGGGGGGTTGCAACTAATGACAAACTGTTTTTT.

This clonotype is termed large. This beta chain lies outside the target of a library built for alpha chains; its clone size means little. The chain employs TRBV30 and TRBJ2-7; D possibly corresponds to TRBD1 (6 bases). V shed 0 bases and J shed 1 base, with 19 bases lying between them. CDR3 length equals 17 residues. CDR1 GTSNPN and CDR2 SVGIG come from the germline V gene (reference sequence). The CDR3 DNA is TGTGCCTGGAGTGTGGAATTTGGCAGGGGCGTATCCTACGAGCAGTACTTC. Residues: CAWSVEFGRGVSYEQYF.

By share of the sample, this clonotype is large. Found in a library prepared for alpha chains, this beta chain is an off-target read, and its abundance has little meaning. J is TRBJ2-7 and V is TRBV7-2, with D unclear. Germline lookup yields CDR1 SGHTA and CDR2 FQGNSA. V lost 5 bases, J lost 5 bases, and 16 bases lay in between. This CDR3 spans 14 amino acids. This chain's CDR3 is CASSDNRVPHEQYF. The CDR3 DNA is TGTGCCAGCAGCGATAACCGGGTTCCGCACGAGCAGTACTTC.

About this clonotype itself: Little can be read into the size of this beta chain, an off-target read in a library designed for alpha chains. The genes are TRBV30 and TRBJ2-7, with 9 nucleotides matching TRBD1. Trimming cost V 7 bases and J 7 bases; bases outside gene matches: 17. Germline V CDR1 and CDR2: GTSNPN, SVGIG (reference sequence). The CDR3 is made up of 15 amino acids. CDR3 sequence: CASNRRDRASWEQYF. The CDR3 DNA reads TGTGCCTCAAACCGCCGGGACAGGGCTTCGTGGGAGCAGTACTTC.

On this clonotype: A library made for alpha chains picked up this beta chain off target, so its size means little. The gene calls are TRBV23-1 and TRBJ2-4; a weak D match, TRBD1 (6 bases). TRBV23-1 is reported as an ORF; its role is uncertain. Trimming shortened V by 6 bases and J by 1 base, and 19 bases separated the two germline ends. This CDR3 comprises 17 residues. The CDR3 reads CASSPVRGKGAKNIQYF. For the CDR3, the DNA is TGCGCCAGCAGCCCGGTGAGGGGGAAGGGGGCCAAAAACATTCAGTACTTC.

A remark on this clonotype: This beta chain is off target for a library built for alpha chains, so its abundance means little. The chain recombines TRBV30 with TRBJ2-7; 9 bases match TRBD1. Per germline, CDR1 GTSNPN and CDR2 SVGIG (reference sequence). This CDR3 contains 15 residues. CDR3 coding DNA: TGTGTCTCAAACCGCCGGGACAGGGCTTCGTGGGAGCAGTACTTC. This codes for CVSNRRDRASWEQYF.

This clonotype was counted a few times. As an off-target read in a library built for alpha chains, this beta chain has a frequency of little significance. This chain links TRBV7-8 with TRBJ2-1; D perhaps matches TRBD2 (5 bases). V was cut by 1 base and J by 3 bases, with 13 bases left in between. There are 16 residues in the CDR3. Germline V lookup: CDR1 SGHVS, CDR2 FQNEAQ. The CDR3 sequence is CASSLEGEALYNEQFF. The CDR3 coding sequence is TGTGCCAGCAGCTTAGAGGGAGAGGCCCTCTACAATGAGCAGTTCTTC.

Notes on this clonotype: This beta chain is a stray read from a library made for alpha chains; its abundance is not meaningful. The genes are TRBV4-2 and TRBJ2-5; 8 positions agree with TRBD1. The V segment lost 3 bases and the J segment 5 bases; nucleotides outside the gene matches: 8. Germline V gene lookup returns CDR1 LGHNA and CDR2 YNFKEQ. The CDR3 sequence is 15 residues long. For the CDR3, the DNA is TGTGCCAGCAGCCACGAGGACAGGGTCGAGGAGACCCAGTACTTC. As protein: CASSHEDRVEETQYF.

This clonotype was seen a few times. This beta chain appears as a stray read in a library generated for alpha chains; its size is not informative. The chain employs TRBV23-1 and TRBJ2-5, with TRBD2 matching 7 bases. TRBV23-1 carries the ORF label, with uncertain function. The CDR3 is 16 residues long. J was trimmed by 6 bases and V by 1 base; bases with no gene match: 11. The CDR3 is CASSQFWGRATKTQYF. The CDR3 DNA sequence: TGCGCCAGCAGTCAATTCTGGGGGAGGGCCACGAAGACCCAGTACTTC.

With regard to this clonotype: With the library built for alpha chains, this beta chain is off target and its frequency is not meaningful. This rearrangement joins TRBV7-6 to TRBJ2-2; D uncertain. Germline V gene sequence: CDR1 SGHVS, CDR2 FNYEAQ. Trimming left V 4 bases short and J 7 bases short, with 10 bases between. The length of the CDR3 is 13 residues. The CDR3 region has the DNA TGTGCCAGCAGCTCACTCCTGTTCGGGGAGCTGTTTTTT. It is translated as CASSSLLFGELFF.

As to this clonotype: Little can be read into the size of this beta chain, an off-target read in a library designed for alpha chains. The chain carries TRBV12-3 or TRBV12-4 and TRBJ2-3, with 7 bases identical to TRBD2. V was pared by 0 bases and J by 4 bases, with 4 bases of the junction left unmatched. There are 15 residues in the CDR3. DNA for the CDR3: TGTGCCAGCAGTTTAGCGGGAGGGCCGGCAGATACGCAGTATTTT. Amino acids: CASSLAGGPADTQYF.

Worth noting for this clonotype: This beta chain is an unintended read in a library built for alpha chains; its size means little. The chain links TRBV6-5 to TRBJ2-7; TRBD2 aligns across 12 bases. The CDR3 is 15 residues long. The V gene's germline CDR1 is MNHEY and CDR2 SVGAGI. The junction had 6 bases not matched to a gene; V was cut back by 6 bases and J by 3 bases. The CDR3 DNA sequence: TGTGCCAGCAGCGGGTCTAGCGGGAGGGTCTACGAGCAGTACTTC. Translating gives CASSGSSGRVYEQYF.

Judged by abundance, this clonotype is large (0.1 to 1%). In a library made to pick up alpha chains, this beta chain is a stray read with a size that means little. The chain uses TRBV6-2 or TRBV6-3 and TRBJ2-3; 9 bases line up with TRBD2. Germline-derived CDR1 and CDR2 are MNHEY and SVGEGT. There are 18 residues in the CDR3. The junction had 17 bases not matched to a gene; V was cut back by 4 bases and J by 6 bases. The chain's CDR3 is CASSWTGFAGGPSDTQYF. In DNA, the CDR3 is TGTGCCAGCAGTTGGACGGGTTTCGCGGGAGGGCCAAGTGATACGCAGTATTTT.

This clonotype is termed large. This beta chain is an off-target read within a library intended for alpha chains, so its frequency means little. This chain connects TRBV20-1 to TRBJ2-7; TRBD2 matches at 9 bases. V dropped 3 bases and J dropped 3; count of bases not matched to a gene: 6. Germline CDR1 DFQATT, CDR2 SNEGSKA (reference sequence). This CDR3 has 14 amino acids. Here the CDR3 reads CSAREGLAFYEQYF. Written as DNA, the CDR3 is TGCAGTGCTAGGGAAGGACTAGCGTTCTACGAGCAGTACTTC.

In this sample, this clonotype is large. This beta chain turned up in a library designed for alpha chains; as an off-target read, its abundance says little. The J gene is TRBJ2-1, the V gene TRBV12-3 or TRBV12-4, with TRBD2 matching over 7 bases. The CDR3 covers 15 residues. Germline trimming cut 2 bases from V and 7 bases from J; bases unmatched to any gene: 8. The CDR3 reads CASSLFGPAGNEQFF. The CDR3 DNA reads as TGTGCCAGCAGTTTATTCGGGCCAGCGGGGAATGAGCAGTTCTTC.

Notes on this clonotype: With the library built for alpha chains, this beta chain is off target and its frequency is not meaningful. The chain carries TRBV7-9 and TRBJ2-1, with TRBD1 matching 11 bases. The V and J ends lost 5 bases and 1 base, in that order; junction bases with no gene match: 4. The germline CDR1 and CDR2 sequences are SEHNR and FQNEAQ (reference sequence). CDR3 length: 16 residues. The CDR3 region has the DNA TGTGCCAGCAGCGCCGGGACAGGGGGGTCCTACAATGAGCAGTTCTTC. The encoded protein is CASSAGTGGSYNEQFF. Together with reference TRBV7-9 and TRBJ2-1, the CDR3 gives the full variable domain: DTGVSQNPRHKITKRGQNVTFRCDPISEHNRLYWYRQTLGQGPEFLTYFQNEAQLEKSRLLSDRFSAERPKGSFSTLEIQRTEQGDSAMYLCASSAGTGGSYNEQFFGPGTRLTVL.

Points on this clonotype: This beta chain is an unintended read in a library built for alpha chains; its size means little. The V gene is TRBV7-8, the J gene TRBJ2-7, with 9 positions matching TRBD2. The CDR3 consists of 15 residues. Germline values: CDR1 SGHVS, CDR2 FQNEAQ. V lost 5 bases, J lost 6 bases, and 11 bases stayed unmatched. The CDR3 coding sequence is TGTGCCAGCAGCAAAGGTGGCGGGGGGGCCCGCGAGCAGTACTTC. It yields the protein CASSKGGGGAREQYF.